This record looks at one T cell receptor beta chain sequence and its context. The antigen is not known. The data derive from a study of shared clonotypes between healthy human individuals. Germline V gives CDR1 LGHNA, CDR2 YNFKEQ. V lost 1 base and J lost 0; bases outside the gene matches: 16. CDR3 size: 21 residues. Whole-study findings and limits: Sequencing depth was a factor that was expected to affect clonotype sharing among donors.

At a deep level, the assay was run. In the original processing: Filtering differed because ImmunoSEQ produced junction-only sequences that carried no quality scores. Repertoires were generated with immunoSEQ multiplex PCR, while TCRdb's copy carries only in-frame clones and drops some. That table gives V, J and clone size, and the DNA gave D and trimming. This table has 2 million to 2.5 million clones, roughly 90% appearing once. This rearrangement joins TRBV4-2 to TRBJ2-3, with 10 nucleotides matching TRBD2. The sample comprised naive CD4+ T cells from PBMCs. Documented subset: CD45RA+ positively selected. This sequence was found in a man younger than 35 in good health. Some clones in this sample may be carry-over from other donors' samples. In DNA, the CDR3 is TGTGCCAGCAGCCAAGGGGTTATGGAAACTAGCGGGGATGCTAGCACAGATACGCAGTATTTT. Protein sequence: CASSQGVMETSGDASTDTQYF.